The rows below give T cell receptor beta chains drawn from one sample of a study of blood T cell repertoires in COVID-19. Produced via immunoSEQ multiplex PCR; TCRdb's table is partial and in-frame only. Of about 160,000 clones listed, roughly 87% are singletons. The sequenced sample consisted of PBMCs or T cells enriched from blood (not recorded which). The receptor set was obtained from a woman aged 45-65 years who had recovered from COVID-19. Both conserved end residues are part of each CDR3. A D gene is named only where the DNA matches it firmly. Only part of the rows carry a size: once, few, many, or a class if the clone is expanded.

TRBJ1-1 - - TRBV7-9 TGTGCCAGCAGCTTCCAACGACTAAACCCGGCAACTGAAGCTTTCTTT CASSFQRLNPATEAFF
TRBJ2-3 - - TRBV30 TGTGCCTGGATGGGGTCGGGGGATACGCAGTATTTT CAWMGSGDTQYF
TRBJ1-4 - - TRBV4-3 TGCGCCAGCAGCCAAGTGGGAGCAACTAATGAAAAACTGTTTTTT CASSQVGATNEKLFF
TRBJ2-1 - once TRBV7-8 TGTGCCAGCAGCTTAGTACGTGTTGGGAGATACAATGAGCAGTTCTTC CASSLVRVGRYNEQFF
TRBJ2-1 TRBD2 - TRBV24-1 TGTGCCACCAGTGACCCCGGGGGTAGCGGGAGAGGCTCCTACAATGAGCAGTTCTTC CATSDPGGSGRGSYNEQFF
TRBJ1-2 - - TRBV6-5 TGTGCCAGCAGTTCGACAGGCGGGTTCTATGGCTACACCTTC CASSSTGGFYGYTF
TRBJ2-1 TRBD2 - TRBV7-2 TGTGCCAGCAGCTTAGCCGGGCCGGGAGGAGGGTATGAGCAGTTCTTC CASSLAGPGGGYEQFF
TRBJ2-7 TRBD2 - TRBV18 TGTGCCAGCTCACCACCGGTTGCTAGCGGGAGGAGCTCCTACGAGCAGTACTTC CASSPPVASGRSSYEQYF
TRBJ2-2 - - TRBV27 TGTGCCAGCATGCGGGTCTTAGACACCGGGGAGCTGTTTTTT CASMRVLDTGELFF
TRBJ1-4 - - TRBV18 TGTGCCAGCTCACGCGGGAGGGAGAGTGTGGAAAAACTGTTTTTT CASSRGRESVEKLFF
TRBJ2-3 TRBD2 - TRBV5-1 TGCGCCAGCAGCTTGCTAAGCGGGAGCGGGTTGGACACAGATACGCAGTATTTT CASSLLSGSGLDTDTQYF
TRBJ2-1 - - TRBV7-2 TGTGCCAGCAGCTCCAGGGTTGCGGGGTATTCCTACAATGAGCAGTTCTTC CASSSRVAGYSYNEQFF
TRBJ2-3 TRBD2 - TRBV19 TGTGCCAGCGTTAGCGGGAGGGCTGGCGGGGGAACGCAGTATTTT CASVSGRAGGGTQYF
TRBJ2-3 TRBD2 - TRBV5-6 TGTGCCAGCAGCTTGGTTAGCGGGAGACGGGATACGCAGTATTTT CASSLVSGRRDTQYF
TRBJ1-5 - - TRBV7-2 TGTGCCAGCAGCCTGGACATATCCGCGAATCAGCCCCAGCATTTT CASSLDISANQPQHF
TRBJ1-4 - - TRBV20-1 TGCAGTGCTAGTTCCACGGGGAGGAATGAAAAACTGTTTTTT CSASSTGRNEKLFF
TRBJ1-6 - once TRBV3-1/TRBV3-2 TGTGCCAGCAGCCAGCTCTCAGATTCACCCCTCCACTTT CASSQLSDSPLHF
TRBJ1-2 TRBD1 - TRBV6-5 TGTGCCAGCAAGACGACAGGGCTTGATGGCTACACCTTC CASKTTGLDGYTF
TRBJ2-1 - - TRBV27 TGTGCCAGCAGGACTTTCGAGACCAATGAGCAGTTCTTC CASRTFETNEQFF
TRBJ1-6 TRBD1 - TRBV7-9 TGTGCCAGCAGCCCCCCGACAGGGGTATTGAGCTCCTATAATTCACCCCTCCACTTT CASSPPTGVLSSYNSPLHF
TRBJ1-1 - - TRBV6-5 TGTGCCAGCAGTCGAGTCGGACACAGAGAAGCTTTCTTT CASSRVGHREAFF
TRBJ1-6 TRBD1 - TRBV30 TGTGCCTGGAGTCCCGGGACAGCTAATTCACCCCTCCACTTT CAWSPGTANSPLHF
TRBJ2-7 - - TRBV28 TGTGCCAGCAGTGGGGAGTGGTTAGGAGGGTCCTTGCGCGAGCAGTACTTC CASSGEWLGGSLREQYF
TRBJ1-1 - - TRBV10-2 TGCGCCAGCACTGGCGGAGGCGGCACTGAAGCTTTCTTT CASTGGGGTEAFF
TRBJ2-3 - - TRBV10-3 TGTGCCATCAGTGAGTACAAAAGCACAGATACGCAGTATTTT CAISEYKSTDTQYF
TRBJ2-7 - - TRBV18 TGTGCCAGCTCATGGGAGAGCTACGAGCAGTACTTC CASSWESYEQYF
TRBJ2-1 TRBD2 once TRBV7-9 TGTGCCAGCAGCTTAGGATTAGCGGGAGCCTTTGAGCAGTTCTTC CASSLGLAGAFEQFF
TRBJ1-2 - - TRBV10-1 TGCGCCAGCAGTGAAGACAGTCGGTATGGCTACACCTTC CASSEDSRYGYTF
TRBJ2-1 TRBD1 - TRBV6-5 TGTGCCAGCAGACAACAGGGGAATGAGCAGTTCTTC CASRQQGNEQFF
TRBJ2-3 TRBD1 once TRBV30 TGTGCCTGGAAAGGGGGCCCAGATACGCAGTATTTT CAWKGGPDTQYF
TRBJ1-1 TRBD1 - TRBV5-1 TGCGCCAGCAGCTTGGGGACAGGGTACCAGGAAGCTTTCTTT CASSLGTGYQEAFF
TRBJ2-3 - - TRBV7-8 TGTGCCAGCAGCTTTGAGGGAGTCATTTCAGATACGCAGTATTTT CASSFEGVISDTQYF
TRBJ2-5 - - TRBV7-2 TGTGCCAGCAGCCCCCCTTCGGCGGGGAGGCAAGAGACCCAGTACTTC CASSPPSAGRQETQYF
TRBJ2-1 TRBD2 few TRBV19 TGTGCCAGTAGCCTCACCAGGACTAGCGGGGATAAGAATGAGCAGTTCTTC CASSLTRTSGDKNEQFF
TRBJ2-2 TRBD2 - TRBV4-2 TGTGCCAGCAGCCAAGAGGGGCTAGCGGGAAACACCGGGGAGCTGTTTTTT CASSQEGLAGNTGELFF
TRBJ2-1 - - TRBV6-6 TGTGCCAGCAGTGGAAGCGGGTCCTACAATGAGCAGTTCTTC CASSGSGSYNEQFF
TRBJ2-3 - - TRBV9 TGTGCCAGCAGCGTAGACAGGGCCGCAGATACGCAGTATTTT CASSVDRAADTQYF
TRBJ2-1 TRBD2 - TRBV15 TGTGCCACCAGGCCGGGACTAGCGGGGAAAGATTACAATGAGCAGTTCTTC CATRPGLAGKDYNEQFF
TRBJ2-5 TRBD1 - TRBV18 TGTGCCAGCTCACGGGACAGGGCCGAAGAGACCCAGTACTTC CASSRDRAEETQYF
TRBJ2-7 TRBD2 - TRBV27 TGTGCCAGCAGTTTATCGCCTAGCGGCCCCTACGAGCAGTACTTC CASSLSPSGPYEQYF
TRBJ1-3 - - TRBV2 TGTGCCAGCAGTGAAGACAGGGTGGCCGGAAACACCATATATTTT CASSEDRVAGNTIYF